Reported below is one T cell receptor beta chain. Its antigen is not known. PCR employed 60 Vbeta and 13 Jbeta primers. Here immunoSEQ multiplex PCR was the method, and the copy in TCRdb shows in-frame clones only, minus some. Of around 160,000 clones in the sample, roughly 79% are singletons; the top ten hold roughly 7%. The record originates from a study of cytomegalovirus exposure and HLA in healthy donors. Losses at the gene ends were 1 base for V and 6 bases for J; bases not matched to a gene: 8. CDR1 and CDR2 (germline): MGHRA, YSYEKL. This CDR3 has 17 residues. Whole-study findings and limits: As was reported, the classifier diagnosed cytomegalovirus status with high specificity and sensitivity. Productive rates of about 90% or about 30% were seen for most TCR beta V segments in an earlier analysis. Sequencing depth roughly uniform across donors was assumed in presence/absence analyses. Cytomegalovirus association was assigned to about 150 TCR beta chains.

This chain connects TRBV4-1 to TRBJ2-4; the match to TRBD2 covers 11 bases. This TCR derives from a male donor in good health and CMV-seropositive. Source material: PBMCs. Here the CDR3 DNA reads TGCGCCAGCAGCCAAGGGTTAGCGGGGGGGCGGGGAAACATTCAGTACTTC. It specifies CASSQGLAGGRGNIQYF.